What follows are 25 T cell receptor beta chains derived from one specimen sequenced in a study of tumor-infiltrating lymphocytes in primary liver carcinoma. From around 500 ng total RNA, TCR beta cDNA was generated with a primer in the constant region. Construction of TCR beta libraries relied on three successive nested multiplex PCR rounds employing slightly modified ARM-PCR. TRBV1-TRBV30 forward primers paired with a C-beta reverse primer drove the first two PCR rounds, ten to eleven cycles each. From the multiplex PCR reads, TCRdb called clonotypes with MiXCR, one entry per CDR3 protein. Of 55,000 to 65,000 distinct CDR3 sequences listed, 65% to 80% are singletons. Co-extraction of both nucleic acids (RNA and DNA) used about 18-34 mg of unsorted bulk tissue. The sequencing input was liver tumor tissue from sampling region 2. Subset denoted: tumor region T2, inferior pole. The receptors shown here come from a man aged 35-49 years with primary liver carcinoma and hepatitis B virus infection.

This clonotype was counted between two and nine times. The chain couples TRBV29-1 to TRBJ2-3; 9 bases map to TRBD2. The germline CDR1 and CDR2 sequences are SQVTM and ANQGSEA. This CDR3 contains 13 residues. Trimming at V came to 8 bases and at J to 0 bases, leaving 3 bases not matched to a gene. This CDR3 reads CSCSGSSTDTQYF. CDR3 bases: TGCAGCTGTAGCGGGAGTAGCACAGATACGCAGTATTTT.

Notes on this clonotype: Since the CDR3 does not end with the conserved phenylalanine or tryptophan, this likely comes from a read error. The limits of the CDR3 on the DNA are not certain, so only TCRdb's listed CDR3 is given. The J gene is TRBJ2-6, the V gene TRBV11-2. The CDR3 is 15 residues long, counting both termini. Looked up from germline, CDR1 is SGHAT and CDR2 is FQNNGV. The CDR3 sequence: CATQRPRSGANVMTS.

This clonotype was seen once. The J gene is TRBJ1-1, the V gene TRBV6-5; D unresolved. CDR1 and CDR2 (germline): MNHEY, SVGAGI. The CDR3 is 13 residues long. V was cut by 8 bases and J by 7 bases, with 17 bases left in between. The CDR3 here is CASGYSSGREAFF. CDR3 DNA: TGTGCCAGCGGCTACTCTTCCGGGCGTGAAGCTTTCTTT.

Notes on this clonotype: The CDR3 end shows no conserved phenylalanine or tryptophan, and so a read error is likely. The CDR3 loop reads CSSPSGTGYNEQYL. CDR3 bases: TGTTCCAGCCCCTCCGGGACAGGGTATAATGAGCAGTACTTA. V gene TRBV6-5 combines with J gene TRBJ2-7, with 9 nucleotides matching TRBD1. CDR3 length: 14 amino acids. Germline V gene sequence: CDR1 MNHEY, CDR2 SVGAGI.

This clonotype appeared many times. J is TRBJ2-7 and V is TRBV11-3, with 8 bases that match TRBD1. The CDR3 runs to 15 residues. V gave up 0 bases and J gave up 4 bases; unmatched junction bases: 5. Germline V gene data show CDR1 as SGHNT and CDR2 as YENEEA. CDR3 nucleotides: TGTGCCAGCAGCTTAGAGGCAGGGGGCGGTTACGAGCAGTACTTC. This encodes CASSLEAGGGYEQYF.

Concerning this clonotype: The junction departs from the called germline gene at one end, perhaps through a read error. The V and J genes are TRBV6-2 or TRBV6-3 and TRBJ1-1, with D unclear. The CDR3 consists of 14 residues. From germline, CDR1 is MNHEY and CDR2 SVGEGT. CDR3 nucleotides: TGTGCCAGCAGTTACCCAGAGATCAACACCGAAGCTTTCTTT. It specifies CASSYPEINTEAFF.

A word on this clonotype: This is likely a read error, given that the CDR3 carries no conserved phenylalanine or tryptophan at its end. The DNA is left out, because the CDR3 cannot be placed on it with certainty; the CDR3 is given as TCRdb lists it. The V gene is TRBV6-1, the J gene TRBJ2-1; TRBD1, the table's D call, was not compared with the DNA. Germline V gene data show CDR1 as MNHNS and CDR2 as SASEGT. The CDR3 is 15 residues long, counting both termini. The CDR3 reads CASRIGTGGYNEQFL.

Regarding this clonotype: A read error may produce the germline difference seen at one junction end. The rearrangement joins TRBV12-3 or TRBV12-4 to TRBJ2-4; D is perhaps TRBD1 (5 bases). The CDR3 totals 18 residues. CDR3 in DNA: TGTGCCAGCAGTTTATGGGGTGGGGCGGACATAGTCAAAGACATTAAGTACTTC. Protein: CASSLWGGADIVKDIKYF.

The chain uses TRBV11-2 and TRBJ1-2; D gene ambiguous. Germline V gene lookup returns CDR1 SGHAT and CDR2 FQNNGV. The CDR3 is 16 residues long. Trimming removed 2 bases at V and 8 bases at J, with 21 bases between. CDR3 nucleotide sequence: TGTGCCAGCAGCTTAAAGGGAGGACGAGAGATCCTGGGCTACACCTTC. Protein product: CASSLKGGREILGYTF.

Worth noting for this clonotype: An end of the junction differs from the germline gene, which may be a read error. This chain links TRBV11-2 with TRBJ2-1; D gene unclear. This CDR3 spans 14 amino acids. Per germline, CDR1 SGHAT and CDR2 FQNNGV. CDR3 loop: CANSLYRLVSEQLF. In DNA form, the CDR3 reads TGTGCCAACAGCTTATACCGGCTAGTTAGTGAGCAGCTCTTT.

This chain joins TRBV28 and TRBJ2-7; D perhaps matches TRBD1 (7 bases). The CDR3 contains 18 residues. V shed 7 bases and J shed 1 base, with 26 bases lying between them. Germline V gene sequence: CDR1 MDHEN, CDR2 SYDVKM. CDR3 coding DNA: TGTGCCAGCACAATAAAAGGGGGCGCGGGGCGCGGTTCCTACGAGCAGTACTTC. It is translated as CASTIKGGAGRGSYEQYF. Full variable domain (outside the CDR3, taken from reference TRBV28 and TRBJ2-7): DVKVTQSSRYLVKRTGEKVFLECVQDMDHENMFWYRQDPGLGLRLIYFSYDVKMKEKGDIPEGYSVSREKKERFSLILESASTNQTSMYLCASTIKGGAGRGSYEQYFGPGTRLTVT.

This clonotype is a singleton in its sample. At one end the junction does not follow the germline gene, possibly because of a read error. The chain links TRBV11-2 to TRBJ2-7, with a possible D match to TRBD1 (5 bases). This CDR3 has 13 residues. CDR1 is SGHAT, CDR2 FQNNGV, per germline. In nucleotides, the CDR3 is TGTGGCAGCAGGGAAGACAGTGGGGATGAGCAGTACTTC. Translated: CGSREDSGDEQYF.

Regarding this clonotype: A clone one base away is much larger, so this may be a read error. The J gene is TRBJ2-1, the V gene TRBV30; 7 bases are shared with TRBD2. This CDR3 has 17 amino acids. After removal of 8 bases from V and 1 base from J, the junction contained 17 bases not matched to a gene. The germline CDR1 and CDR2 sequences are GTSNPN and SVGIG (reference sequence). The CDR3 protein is CAGTWGGSGRSYNEQFF. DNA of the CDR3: TGTGCCGGCACGTGGGGGGGTAGCGGGCGTTCCTACAATGAGCAGTTCTTC.

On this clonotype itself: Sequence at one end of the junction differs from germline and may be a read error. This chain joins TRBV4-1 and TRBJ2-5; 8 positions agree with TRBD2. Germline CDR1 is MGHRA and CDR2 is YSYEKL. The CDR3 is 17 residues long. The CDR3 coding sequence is TGCGCCAGCAGCCAGGAAGGACTAGCTTACCCCCAAGAGATCCAGTACTTC. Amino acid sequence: CASSQEGLAYPQEIQYF.

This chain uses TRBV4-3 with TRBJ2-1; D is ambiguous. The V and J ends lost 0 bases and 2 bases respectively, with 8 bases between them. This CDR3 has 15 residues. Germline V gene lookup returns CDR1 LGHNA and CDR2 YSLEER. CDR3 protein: CASSQDFGPYNEQFF. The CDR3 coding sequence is TGCGCCAGCAGCCAAGATTTCGGTCCCTACAATGAGCAGTTCTTC.

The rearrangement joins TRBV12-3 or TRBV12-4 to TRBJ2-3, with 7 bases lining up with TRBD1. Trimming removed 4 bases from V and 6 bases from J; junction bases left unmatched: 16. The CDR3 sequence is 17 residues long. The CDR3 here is CASSYRRDSLLTDTQYF. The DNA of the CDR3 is TGTGCCAGCAGTTATCGCCGGGACAGTTTACTTACTGATACGCAGTATTTT.

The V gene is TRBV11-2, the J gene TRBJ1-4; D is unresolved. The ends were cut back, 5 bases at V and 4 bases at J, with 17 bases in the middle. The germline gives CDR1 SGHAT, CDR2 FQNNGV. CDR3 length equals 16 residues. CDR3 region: CASSPVIVPINEKLFF. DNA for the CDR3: TGTGCCAGCAGCCCCGTCATAGTTCCAATTAATGAAAAACTGTTTTTT.

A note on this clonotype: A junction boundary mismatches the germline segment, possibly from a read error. DNA of the CDR3: TGCGCCAGCAGCCAACATATGACACTTTATAGCAATCGGCCCCAGCATTTT. Translated: CASSQHMTLYSNRPQHF. The J gene is TRBJ1-5, the V gene TRBV4-1; D unresolved. This CDR3 is 17 amino acids long. CDR1 and CDR2 (germline): MGHRA, YSYEKL.

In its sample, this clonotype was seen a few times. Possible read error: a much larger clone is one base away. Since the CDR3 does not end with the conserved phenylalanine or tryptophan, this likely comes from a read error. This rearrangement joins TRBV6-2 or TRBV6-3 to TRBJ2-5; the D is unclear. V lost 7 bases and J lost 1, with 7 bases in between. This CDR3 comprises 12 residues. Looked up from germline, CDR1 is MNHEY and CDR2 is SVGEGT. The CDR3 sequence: CASTGVQETQYL. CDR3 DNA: TGTGCCAGCACAGGTGTCCAAGAGACCCAGTACCTC.

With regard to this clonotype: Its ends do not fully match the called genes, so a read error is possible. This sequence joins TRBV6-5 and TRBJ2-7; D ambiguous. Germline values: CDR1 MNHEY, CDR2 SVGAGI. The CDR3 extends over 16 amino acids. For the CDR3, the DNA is TGTGCCAGCAATCTCTTTAGCTGGAGCTTAGCCTACGAGCAGTATTTC. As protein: CASNLFSWSLAYEQYF.

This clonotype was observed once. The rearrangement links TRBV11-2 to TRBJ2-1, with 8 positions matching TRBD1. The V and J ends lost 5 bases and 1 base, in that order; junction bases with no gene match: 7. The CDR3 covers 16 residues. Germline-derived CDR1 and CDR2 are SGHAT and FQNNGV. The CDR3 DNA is TGTGCCAGCAGCCACAGGGGGGACAGTTCCTACAATGAGCAGTTCTTC. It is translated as CASSHRGDSSYNEQFF.

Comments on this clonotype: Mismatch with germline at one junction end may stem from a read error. The CDR3 spells CASSQGIHREGRDMQYF. CDR3 coding DNA: TGCGCCAGCAGCCAAGGTATTCACCGGGAGGGCCGAGATATGCAGTATTTT. The V call is TRBV4-1, the J call TRBJ2-3; 8 bases line up with TRBD2. Germline V gene data show CDR1 as MGHRA and CDR2 as YSYEKL. This CDR3 region has 17 residues.

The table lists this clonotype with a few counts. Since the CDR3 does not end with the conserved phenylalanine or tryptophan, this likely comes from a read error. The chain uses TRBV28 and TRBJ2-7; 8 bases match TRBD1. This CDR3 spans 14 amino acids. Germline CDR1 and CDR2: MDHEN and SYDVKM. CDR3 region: CTSSFLQGAYEQYL. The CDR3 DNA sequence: TGTACCAGCAGTTTTTTACAGGGGGCCTACGAGCAGTACCTC.

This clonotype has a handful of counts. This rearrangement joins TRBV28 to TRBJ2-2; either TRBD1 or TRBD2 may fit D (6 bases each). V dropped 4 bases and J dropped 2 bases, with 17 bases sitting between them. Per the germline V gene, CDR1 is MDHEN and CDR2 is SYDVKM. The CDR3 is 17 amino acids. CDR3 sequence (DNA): TGTGCCAGCAGTTCTCTAGGGGGGAGGATTAACACCGGGGAGCTGTTTTTT. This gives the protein CASSSLGGRINTGELFF.

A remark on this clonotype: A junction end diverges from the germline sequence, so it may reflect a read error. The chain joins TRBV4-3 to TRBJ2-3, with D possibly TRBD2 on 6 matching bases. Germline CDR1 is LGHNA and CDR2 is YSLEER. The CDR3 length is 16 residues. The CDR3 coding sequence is TGCGCCAGCAGTCAAGAAGAGCGGCAAAGGGAGGATATGCAGTATTTT. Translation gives CASSQEERQREDMQYF.